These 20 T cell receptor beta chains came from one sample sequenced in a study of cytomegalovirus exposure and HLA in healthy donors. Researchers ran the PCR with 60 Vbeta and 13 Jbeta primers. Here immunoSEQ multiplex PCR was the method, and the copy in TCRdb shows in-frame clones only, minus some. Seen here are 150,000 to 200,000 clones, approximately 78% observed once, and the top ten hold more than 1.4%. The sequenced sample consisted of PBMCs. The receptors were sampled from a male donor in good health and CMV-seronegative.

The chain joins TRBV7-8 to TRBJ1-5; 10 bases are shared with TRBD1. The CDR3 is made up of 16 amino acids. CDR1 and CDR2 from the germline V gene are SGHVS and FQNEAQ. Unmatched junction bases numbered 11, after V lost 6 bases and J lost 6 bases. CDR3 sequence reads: CASSPDRGRSSQPQHF. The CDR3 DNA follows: TGTGCCAGCAGTCCCGACAGGGGGCGAAGTAGTCAGCCCCAGCATTTT. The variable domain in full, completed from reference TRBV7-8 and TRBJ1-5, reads GAGVSQSPRYKVAKRGQDVALRCDPISGHVSLFWYQQALGQGPEFLTYFQNEAQLDKSGLPSDRFFAERPEGSVSTLKIQRTQQEDSAVYLCASSPDRGRSSQPQHFGDGTRLSIL.

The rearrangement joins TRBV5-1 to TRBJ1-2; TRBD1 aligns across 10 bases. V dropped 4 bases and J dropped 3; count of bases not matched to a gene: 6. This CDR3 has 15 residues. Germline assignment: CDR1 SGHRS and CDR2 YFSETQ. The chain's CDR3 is CASSPGQGDDYGYTF. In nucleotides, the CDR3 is TGCGCCAGCAGCCCCGGACAGGGGGACGACTATGGCTACACCTTC. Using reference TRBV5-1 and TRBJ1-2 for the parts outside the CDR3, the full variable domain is KAGVTQTPRYLIKTRGQQVTLSCSPISGHRSVSWYQQTPGQGLQFLFEYFSETQRNKGNFPGRFSGRQFSNSRSEMNVSTLELGDSALYLCASSPGQGDDYGYTFGSGTRLTVV.

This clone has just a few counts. CDR3 protein: CASSLWGLASYNEQFF. CDR3 DNA: TGTGCCAGCAGTTTATGGGGACTTGCGTCCTACAATGAGCAGTTCTTC. The chain combines TRBV28 with TRBJ2-1; TRBD2 might be the D (6 bases). The V gene's germline CDR1 is MDHEN and CDR2 SYDVKM. V was clipped by 0 bases and J by 1 base, with 10 bases between them. The CDR3 is 16 amino acids.

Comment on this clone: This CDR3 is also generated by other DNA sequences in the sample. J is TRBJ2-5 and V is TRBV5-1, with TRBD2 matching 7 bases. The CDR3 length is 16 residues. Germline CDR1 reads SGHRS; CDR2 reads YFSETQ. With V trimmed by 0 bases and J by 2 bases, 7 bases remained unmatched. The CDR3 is CASSLAGGGRQETQYF. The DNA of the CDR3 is TGCGCCAGCAGCTTGGCCGGCGGGGGTAGGCAAGAGACCCAGTACTTC.

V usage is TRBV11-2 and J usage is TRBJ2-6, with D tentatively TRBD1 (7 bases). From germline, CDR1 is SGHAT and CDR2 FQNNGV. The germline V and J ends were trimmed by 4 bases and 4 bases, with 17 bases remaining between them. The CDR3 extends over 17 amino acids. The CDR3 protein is CASSSAWRGRGANVLTF. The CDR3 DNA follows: TGTGCCAGCAGCTCGGCATGGAGGGGGCGAGGGGCCAACGTCCTGACTTTC.

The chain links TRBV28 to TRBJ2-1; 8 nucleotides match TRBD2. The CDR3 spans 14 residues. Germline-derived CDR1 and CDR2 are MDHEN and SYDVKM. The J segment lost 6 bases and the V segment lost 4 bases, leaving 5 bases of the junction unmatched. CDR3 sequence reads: CASSYGRASNEQFF. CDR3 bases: TGTGCCAGCAGTTACGGGAGGGCTTCCAATGAGCAGTTCTTC.

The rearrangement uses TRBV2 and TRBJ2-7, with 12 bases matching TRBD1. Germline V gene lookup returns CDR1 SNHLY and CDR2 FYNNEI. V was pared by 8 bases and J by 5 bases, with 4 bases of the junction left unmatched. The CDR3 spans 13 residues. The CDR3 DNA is TGTGCCAGCGAGGGGACAGGGGGCCACGAGCAGTACTTC. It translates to CASEGTGGHEQYF.

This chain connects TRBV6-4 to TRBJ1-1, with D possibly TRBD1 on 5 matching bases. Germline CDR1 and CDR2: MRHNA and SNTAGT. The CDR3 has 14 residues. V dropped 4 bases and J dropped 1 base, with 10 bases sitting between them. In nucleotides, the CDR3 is TGTGCCAGCAGTGGTGGAGGGGCGAACACTGAAGCTTTCTTT. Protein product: CASSGGGANTEAFF.

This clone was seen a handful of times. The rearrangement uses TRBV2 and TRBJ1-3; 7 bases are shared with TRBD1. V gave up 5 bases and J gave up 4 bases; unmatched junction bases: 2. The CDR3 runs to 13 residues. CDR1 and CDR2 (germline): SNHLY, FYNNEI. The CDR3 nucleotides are TGTGCCAGCAGTAACAGGGGAGGAAACACCATATATTTT. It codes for CASSNRGGNTIYF.

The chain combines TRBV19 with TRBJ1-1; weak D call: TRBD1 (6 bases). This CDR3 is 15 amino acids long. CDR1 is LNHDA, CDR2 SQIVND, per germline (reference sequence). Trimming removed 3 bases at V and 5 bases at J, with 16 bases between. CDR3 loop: CASSIRGGPGTEAFF. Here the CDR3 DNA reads TGTGCCAGTAGTATCAGGGGCGGACCGGGGACTGAAGCTTTCTTT.

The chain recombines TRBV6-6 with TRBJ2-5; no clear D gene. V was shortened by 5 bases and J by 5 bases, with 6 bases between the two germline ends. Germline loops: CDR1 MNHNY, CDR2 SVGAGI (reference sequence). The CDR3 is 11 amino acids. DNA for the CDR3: TGTGCCAGCAGTATCCCGGAGACCCAGTACTTC. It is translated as CASSIPETQYF.

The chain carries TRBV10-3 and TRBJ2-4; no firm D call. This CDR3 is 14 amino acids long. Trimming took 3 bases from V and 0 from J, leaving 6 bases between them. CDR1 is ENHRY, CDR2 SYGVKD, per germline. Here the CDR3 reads CAISESLAKNIQYF. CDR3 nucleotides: TGTGCCATCAGTGAATCTCTAGCCAAAAACATTCAGTACTTC.

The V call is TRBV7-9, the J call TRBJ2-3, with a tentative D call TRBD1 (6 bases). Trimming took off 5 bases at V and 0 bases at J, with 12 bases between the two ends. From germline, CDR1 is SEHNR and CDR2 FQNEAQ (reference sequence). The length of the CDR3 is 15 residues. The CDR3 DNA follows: TGTGCCAGCAGCCTCCGACAGGTCAGCACAGATACGCAGTATTTT. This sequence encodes CASSLRQVSTDTQYF.

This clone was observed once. CDR3 sequence reads: CASSRDRVNQPQHF. CDR3 DNA: TGTGCCAGCAGCAGGGACAGGGTCAATCAGCCCCAGCATTTT. The rearrangement links TRBV5-6 to TRBJ1-5, with 9 nucleotides matching TRBD1. CDR1 is SGHDT, CDR2 YYEEEE, per germline. The CDR3 is made up of 14 amino acids. V lost 4 bases, J lost 3 bases, and 2 bases stayed unmatched.

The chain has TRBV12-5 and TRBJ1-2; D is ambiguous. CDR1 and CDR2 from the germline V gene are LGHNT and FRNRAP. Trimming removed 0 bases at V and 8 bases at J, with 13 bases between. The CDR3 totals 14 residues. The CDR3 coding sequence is TGTGCTAGTGGTTTGGTCGAAAGATCGGAGGGCTACACCTTC. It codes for CASGLVERSEGYTF.

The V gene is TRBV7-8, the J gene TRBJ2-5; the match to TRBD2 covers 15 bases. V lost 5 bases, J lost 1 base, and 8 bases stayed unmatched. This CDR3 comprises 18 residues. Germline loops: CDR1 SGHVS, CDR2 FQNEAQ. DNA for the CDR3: TGTGCCAGCAGCCTGGGACTAGCGGGGGGCAGTTCCCAAGAGACCCAGTACTTC. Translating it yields CASSLGLAGGSSQETQYF.

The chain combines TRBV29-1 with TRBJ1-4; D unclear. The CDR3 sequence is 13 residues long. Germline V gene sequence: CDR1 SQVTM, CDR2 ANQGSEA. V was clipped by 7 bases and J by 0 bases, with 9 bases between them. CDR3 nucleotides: TGCAGCGGACGGACTGCAACTAATGAAAAACTGTTTTTT. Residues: CSGRTATNEKLFF.

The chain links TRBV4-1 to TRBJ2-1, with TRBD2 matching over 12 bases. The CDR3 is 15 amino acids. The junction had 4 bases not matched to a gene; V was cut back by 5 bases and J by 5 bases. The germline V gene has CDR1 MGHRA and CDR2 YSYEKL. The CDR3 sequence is CASSSRLAGDNEQFF. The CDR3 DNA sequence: TGCGCCAGCAGCTCAAGACTAGCGGGAGACAATGAGCAGTTCTTC.

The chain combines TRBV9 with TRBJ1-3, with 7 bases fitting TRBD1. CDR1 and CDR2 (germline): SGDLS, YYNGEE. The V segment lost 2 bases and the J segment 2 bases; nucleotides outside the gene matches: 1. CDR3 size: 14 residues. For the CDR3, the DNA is TGTGCCAGCAGCGTTGGGACAGCTGGAAACACCATATATTTT. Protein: CASSVGTAGNTIYF.

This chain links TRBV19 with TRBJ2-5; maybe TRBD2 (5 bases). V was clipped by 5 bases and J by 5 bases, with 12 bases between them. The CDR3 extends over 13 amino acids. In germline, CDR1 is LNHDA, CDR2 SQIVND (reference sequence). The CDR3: CASSPQRGETQYF. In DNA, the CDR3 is TGTGCCAGTAGTCCCCAACGCGGGGAGACCCAGTACTTC.